This TCR beta chain was obtained from a study of shared clonotypes between healthy human individuals. Study details: Researchers assigned three CD4 naive, three CD4 memory, two CD8 naive and one CD8 memory plate to each donor. Whole-study findings and limits: A generally larger estimated richness was seen in naive subsets than in memory subsets.

Genomic DNA from each subset was divided evenly over several immunoSEQ plates. Assay: immunoSEQ multiplex PCR; the TCRdb copy retains only in-frame clones and omits some. The sample holds 2 million to 3 million clones, 93% seen once. Worth noting for this clone: Its antigen is not identified. Other nucleotide sequences from this sample produce the same CDR3.

The CDR3 runs to 13 residues. CDR1 is SEHNR and CDR2 is FQNEAQ in the germline V gene (reference sequence). V gave up 6 bases and J gave up 5 bases; unmatched junction bases: 4. The rearrangement joins TRBV7-9 to TRBJ2-5; 9 nucleotides match TRBD1. The TCR sequence derives from a man aged 18 to 29 in good health. Some clones in this sample may be carry-over from other donors' samples. Sequencing used naive CD4+ T cells from PBMCs. Subset of the sample: CD45RA+ positively selected. CDR3 sequence: CASSPGQGETQYF. CDR3 bases: TGTGCCAGCAGTCCCGGACAGGGGGAGACCCAGTACTTC.